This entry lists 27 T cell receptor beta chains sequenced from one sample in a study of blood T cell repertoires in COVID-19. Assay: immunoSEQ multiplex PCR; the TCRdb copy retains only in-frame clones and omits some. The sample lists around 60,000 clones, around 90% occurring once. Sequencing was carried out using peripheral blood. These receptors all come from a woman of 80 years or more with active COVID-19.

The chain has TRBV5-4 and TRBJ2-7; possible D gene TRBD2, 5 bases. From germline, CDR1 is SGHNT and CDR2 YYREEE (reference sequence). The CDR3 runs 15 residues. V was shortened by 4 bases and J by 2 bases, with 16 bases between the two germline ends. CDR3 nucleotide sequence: TGTGCCAGCAGCCCGGGCGGGCGGACCGCCTACGAGCAGTACTTC. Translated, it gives CASSPGGRTAYEQYF. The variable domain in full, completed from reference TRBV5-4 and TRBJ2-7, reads ETGVTQSPTHLIKTRGQQVTLRCSSQSGHNTVSWYQQALGQGPQFIFQYYREEENGRGNFPPRFSGLQFPNYSSELNVNALELDDSALYLCASSPGGRTAYEQYFGPGTRLTVT.

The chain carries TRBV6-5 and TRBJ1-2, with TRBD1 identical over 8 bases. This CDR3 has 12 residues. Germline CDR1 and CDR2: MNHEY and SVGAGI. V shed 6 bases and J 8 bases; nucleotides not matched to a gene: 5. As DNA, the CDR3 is TGTGCCAGCAGAGACAGGGGTTGGGGCTACACCTTC. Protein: CASRDRGWGYTF.

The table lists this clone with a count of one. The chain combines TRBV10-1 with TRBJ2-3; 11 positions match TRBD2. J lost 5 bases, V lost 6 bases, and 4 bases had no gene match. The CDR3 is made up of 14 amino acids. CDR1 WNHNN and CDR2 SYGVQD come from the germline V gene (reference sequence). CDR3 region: CASRLAGDGDTQYF. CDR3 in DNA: TGCGCCAGCAGACTAGCGGGGGACGGAGATACGCAGTATTTT.

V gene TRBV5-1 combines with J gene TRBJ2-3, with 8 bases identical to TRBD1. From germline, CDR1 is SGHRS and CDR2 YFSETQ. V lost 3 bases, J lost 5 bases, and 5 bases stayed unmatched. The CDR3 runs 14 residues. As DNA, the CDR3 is TGCGCCAGCAGCTCGGGACAGGTGGGAGATACGCAGTATTTT. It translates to CASSSGQVGDTQYF.

Here the CDR3 DNA reads TGTGCCAGCAGCTCCATCTACGAGCAGTACTTC. Translated, it gives CASSSIYEQYF. The V and J genes are TRBV5-4 and TRBJ2-7; no clear D. V gave up 3 bases and J gave up 3 bases, with 4 bases separating them. This CDR3 has 11 residues. Germline CDR1 and CDR2: SGHNT and YYREEE (reference sequence). The full variable domain, completed using reference TRBV5-4 and TRBJ2-7, is ETGVTQSPTHLIKTRGQQVTLRCSSQSGHNTVSWYQQALGQGPQFIFQYYREEENGRGNFPPRFSGLQFPNYSSELNVNALELDDSALYLCASSSIYEQYFGPGTRLTVT.

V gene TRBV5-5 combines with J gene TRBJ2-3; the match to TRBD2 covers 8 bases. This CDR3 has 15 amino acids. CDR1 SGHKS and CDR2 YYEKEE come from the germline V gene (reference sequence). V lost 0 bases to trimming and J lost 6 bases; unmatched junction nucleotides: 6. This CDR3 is CASSLVGTRSDTQYF. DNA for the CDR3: TGTGCCAGCAGCTTGGTAGGGACTAGGTCGGATACGCAGTATTTT.

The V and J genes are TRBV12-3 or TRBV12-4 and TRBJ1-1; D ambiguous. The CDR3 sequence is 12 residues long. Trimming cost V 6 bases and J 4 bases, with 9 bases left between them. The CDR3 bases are TGTGCCAGCAGCCTAGTTGGCACTGAAGCTTTCTTT. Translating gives CASSLVGTEAFF.

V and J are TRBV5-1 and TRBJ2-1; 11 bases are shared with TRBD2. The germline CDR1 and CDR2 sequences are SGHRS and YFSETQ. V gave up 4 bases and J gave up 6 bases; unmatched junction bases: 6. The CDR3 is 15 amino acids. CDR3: CASSLIAGGINEQFF. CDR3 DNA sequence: TGCGCCAGCAGCCTTATAGCGGGGGGGATCAATGAGCAGTTCTTC.

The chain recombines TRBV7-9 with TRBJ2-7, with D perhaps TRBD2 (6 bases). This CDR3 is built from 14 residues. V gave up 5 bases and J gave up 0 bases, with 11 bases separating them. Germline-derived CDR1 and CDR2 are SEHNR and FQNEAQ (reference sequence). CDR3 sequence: CASSNSGFSYEQYF. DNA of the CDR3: TGTGCCAGCAGCAATAGCGGTTTCTCCTACGAGCAGTACTTC.

The CDR3 nucleotides read TGTGCCAGTCCCAAGGGACAGGGAAAGAGGGGGGTGCAGGCCCAAGAGACCCAGTACTTC. Its protein product is CASPKGQGKRGVQAQETQYF. The V and J genes are TRBV24-1 and TRBJ2-5, with 9 nucleotides matching TRBD1. The CDR3 runs 20 residues. V lost 11 bases and J lost 1; bases outside the gene matches: 25. Germline V lookup: CDR1 KGHDR, CDR2 SFDVKD.

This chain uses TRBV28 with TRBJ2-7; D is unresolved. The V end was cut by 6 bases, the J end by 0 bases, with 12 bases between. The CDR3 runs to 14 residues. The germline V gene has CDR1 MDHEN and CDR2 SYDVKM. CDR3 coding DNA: TGTGCCAGCAGCGCTAGTCCCCCCTCCTACGAGCAGTACTTC. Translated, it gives CASSASPPSYEQYF.

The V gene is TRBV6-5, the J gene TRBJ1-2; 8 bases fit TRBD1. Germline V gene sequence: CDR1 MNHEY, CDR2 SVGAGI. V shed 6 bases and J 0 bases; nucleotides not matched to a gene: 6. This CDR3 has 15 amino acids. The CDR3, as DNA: TGTGCCAGCAGGACTCGGACAGGGACTAACTATGGCTACACCTTC. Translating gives CASRTRTGTNYGYTF.

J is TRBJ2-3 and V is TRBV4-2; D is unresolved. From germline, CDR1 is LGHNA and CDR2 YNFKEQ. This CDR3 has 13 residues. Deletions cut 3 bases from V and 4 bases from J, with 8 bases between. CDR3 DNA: TGTGCCAGCAGCCACGACTTGGCAGATACGCAGTATTTT. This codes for CASSHDLADTQYF.

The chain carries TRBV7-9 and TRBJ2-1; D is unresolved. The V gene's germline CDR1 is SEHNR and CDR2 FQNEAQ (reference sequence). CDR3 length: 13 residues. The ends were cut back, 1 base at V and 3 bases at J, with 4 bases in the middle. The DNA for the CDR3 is TGTGCCAGCAGCTTAGGCAGCTACAATGAGCAGTTCTTC. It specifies CASSLGSYNEQFF.

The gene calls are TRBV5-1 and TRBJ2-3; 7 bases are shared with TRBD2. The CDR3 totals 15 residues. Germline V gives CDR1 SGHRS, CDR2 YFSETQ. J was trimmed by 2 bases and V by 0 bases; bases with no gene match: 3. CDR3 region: CASSLERGPTDTQYF. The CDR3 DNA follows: TGCGCCAGCAGCTTGGAGCGGGGCCCCACAGATACGCAGTATTTT.

The CDR3 loop reads CASSKDRDTYSPLHF. CDR3 DNA: TGTGCCAGCAGCAAGGATCGGGACACTTATTCACCCCTCCACTTT. V gene TRBV11-2 combines with J gene TRBJ1-6; TRBD1 might be the D (6 bases). V lost 5 bases and J 8 bases, leaving 16 bases between the germline ends. The germline V gene has CDR1 SGHAT and CDR2 FQNNGV. The CDR3 sequence is 15 residues long.

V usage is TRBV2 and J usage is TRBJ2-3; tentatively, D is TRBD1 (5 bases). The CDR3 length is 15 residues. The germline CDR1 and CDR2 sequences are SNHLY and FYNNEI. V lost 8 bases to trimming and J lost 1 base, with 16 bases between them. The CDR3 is CASRGAYWGTDTQYF. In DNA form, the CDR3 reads TGTGCCAGCCGTGGGGCGTACTGGGGCACAGATACGCAGTATTTT.

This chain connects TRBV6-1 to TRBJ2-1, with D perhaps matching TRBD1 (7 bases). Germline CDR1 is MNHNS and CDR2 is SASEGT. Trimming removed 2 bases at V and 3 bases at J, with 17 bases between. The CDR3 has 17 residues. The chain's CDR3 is CASSELGGTDYYNEQFF. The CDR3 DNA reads TGTGCCAGCAGTGAATTAGGCGGGACAGACTACTACAATGAGCAGTTCTTC.

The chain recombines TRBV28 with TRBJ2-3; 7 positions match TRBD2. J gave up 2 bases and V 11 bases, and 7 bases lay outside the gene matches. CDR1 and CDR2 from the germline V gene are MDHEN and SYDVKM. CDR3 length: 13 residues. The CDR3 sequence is CAGRDSVTDTQYF. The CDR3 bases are TGTGCCGGGAGGGACTCGGTCACAGATACGCAGTATTTT. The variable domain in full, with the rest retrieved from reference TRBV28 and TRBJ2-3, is DVKVTQSSRYLVKRTGEKVFLECVQDMDHENMFWYRQDPGLGLRLIYFSYDVKMKEKGDIPEGYSVSREKKERFSLILESASTNQTSMYLCAGRDSVTDTQYFGPGTRLTVL.

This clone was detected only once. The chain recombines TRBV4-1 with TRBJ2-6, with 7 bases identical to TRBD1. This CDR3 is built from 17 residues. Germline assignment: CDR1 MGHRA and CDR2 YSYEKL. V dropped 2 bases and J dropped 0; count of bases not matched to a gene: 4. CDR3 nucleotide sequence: TGCGCCAGCAGCCAATGGACAGGAGTCTCTGGGGCCAACGTCCTGACTTTC. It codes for CASSQWTGVSGANVLTF.

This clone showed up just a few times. Here the CDR3 DNA reads TGTGCCAGCAGTCGAAAGGGACAGGGAAGCCGCTATTATAATAATTCACCCCTCCACTTT. The encoded protein is CASSRKGQGSRYYNNSPLHF. The V and J genes are TRBV6-6 and TRBJ1-6, with 9 positions matching TRBD1. With V trimmed by 5 bases and J by 5 bases, 19 bases remained unmatched. Germline values: CDR1 MNHNY, CDR2 SVGAGI (reference sequence). This CDR3 comprises 20 residues.

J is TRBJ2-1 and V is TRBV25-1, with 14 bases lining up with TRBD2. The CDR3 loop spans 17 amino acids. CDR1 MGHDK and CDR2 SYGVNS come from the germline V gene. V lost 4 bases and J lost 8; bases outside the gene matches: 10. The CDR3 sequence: CASSGRLGLAGAHEQFF. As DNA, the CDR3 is TGTGCCAGCAGTGGGCGGTTGGGACTAGCGGGAGCCCATGAGCAGTTCTTC.

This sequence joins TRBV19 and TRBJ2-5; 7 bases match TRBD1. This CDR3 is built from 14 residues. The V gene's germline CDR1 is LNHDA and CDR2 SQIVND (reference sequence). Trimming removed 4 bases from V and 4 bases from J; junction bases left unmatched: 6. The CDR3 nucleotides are TGTGCCAGTAGTACCGCGACAGGGCGAGAGACCCAGTACTTC. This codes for CASSTATGRETQYF.

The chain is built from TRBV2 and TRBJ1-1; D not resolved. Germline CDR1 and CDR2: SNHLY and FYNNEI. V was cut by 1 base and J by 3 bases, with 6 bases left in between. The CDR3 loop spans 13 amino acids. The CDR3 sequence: CASSEEADTEAFF. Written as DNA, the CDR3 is TGTGCCAGCAGTGAAGAGGCGGACACTGAAGCTTTCTTT.

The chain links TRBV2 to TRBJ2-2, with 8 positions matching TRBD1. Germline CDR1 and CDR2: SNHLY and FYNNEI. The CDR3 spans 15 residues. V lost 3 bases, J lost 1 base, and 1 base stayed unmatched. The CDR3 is CASSEGQVNTGELFF. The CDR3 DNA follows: TGTGCCAGCAGTGAGGGACAGGTGAACACCGGGGAGCTGTTTTTT.

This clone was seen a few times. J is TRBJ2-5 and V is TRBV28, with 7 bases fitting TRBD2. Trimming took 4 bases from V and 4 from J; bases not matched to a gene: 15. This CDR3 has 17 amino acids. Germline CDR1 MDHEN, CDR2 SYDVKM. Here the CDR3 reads CASSSDSREKVGETQYF. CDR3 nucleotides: TGTGCCAGCAGTTCGGACTCGCGGGAGAAGGTCGGAGAGACCCAGTACTTC.

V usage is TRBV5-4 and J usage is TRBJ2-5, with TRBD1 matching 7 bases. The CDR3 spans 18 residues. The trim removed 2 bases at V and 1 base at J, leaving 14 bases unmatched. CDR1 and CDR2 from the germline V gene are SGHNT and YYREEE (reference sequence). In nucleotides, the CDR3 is TGTGCCAGCAGCTTATGGAAGGGACAGCGGAGCCCCCAAGAGACCCAGTACTTC. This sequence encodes CASSLWKGQRSPQETQYF. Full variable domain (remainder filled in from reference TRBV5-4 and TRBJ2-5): ETGVTQSPTHLIKTRGQQVTLRCSSQSGHNTVSWYQQALGQGPQFIFQYYREEENGRGNFPPRFSGLQFPNYSSELNVNALELDDSALYLCASSLWKGQRSPQETQYFGPGTRLLVL.